This is a list of T cell receptor beta chains from one sample in a study of blood T cell repertoires in COVID-19. The assay was immunoSEQ multiplex PCR, and TCRdb's table has in-frame clones only and misses some. The sample has about 67,000 clones; approximately 87% are singletons. The source material was peripheral blood. Receptors were obtained from a middle-aged man with active COVID-19. The conserved cysteine and the conserved F or W are not part of the CDR3 here.

V: TRBV4-1; J: TRBJ1-2; CDR3: ASSQFGRGENYGYT
V: TRBV6-6; J: TRBJ1-1; CDR3: ASSYQAGTEAF
V: TRBV4-3; J: TRBJ2-1; CDR3: ASSPRTSGSNNEQF
V: TRBV18; J: TRBJ1-1; CDR3: ASSPGTGVVNTEAF
V: TRBV5-8; J: TRBJ2-2; CDR3: ASGQRDLTGELF
V: TRBV3-1/TRBV3-2; J: TRBJ2-7; CDR3: ASSQDAGGAGY
V: TRBV6-2/TRBV6-3; J: TRBJ2-4; CDR3: ASSLASGVQNIQY
V: TRBV28; J: TRBJ1-5; CDR3: ASRGQDRTQH
V: TRBV6-5; J: TRBJ1-6; CDR3: ASNRQGANSPLH
V: TRBV28; J: TRBJ1-2; CDR3: ASSRVRGQGDGYT
V: TRBV10-3; J: TRBJ2-2; CDR3: AISESGATGELF
V: TRBV5-1; J: TRBJ1-4; CDR3: ASSLRGFLATNEKLF
V: TRBV4-3; J: TRBJ2-1; CDR3: ASSPGTSGINEQF
V: TRBV11-1; J: TRBJ2-3; CDR3: ASSLDYTDTQY
V: TRBV27; J: TRBJ2-3; CDR3: ASLPGGHGADTQY
V: TRBV24-1; J: TRBJ2-3; CDR3: ATSPSSTDTQY
V: TRBV6-2/TRBV6-3; J: TRBJ1-5; CDR3: ASSYSYFPGDSQPQH
V: TRBV7-3; J: TRBJ2-2; CDR3: ASSLTSGNTGELF
V: TRBV6-6; J: TRBJ1-5; CDR3: ASRPQGTSNQPQH
V: TRBV4-3; J: TRBJ1-2; CDR3: ASSQAAGYGYT
V: TRBV3-1/TRBV3-2; J: TRBJ2-1; CDR3: ASSQTSGSNNEQF
V: TRBV4-2; J: TRBJ2-1; CDR3: ASSQDVGESNEQF
V: TRBV6-5; J: TRBJ2-2; CDR3: ASSSLLTGTTGELF
V: TRBV19; J: TRBJ2-7; CDR3: ASSGLSGLTYEQY
V: TRBV7-3; J: TRBJ1-1; CDR3: ASSSGQVNTEAF
V: TRBV11-3; J: TRBJ2-1; CDR3: ASSSQTGGYNEQF
V: TRBV20-1; J: TRBJ1-1; CDR3: SGQRSTEAF
V: TRBV9; J: TRBJ2-3; CDR3: ASSVAPTHRTDTQY
V: TRBV2; J: TRBJ2-7; CDR3: ASRHPPRSYEQY
V: TRBV5-4; J: TRBJ2-3; CDR3: ASSPRSGTSGYTDTQY
V: TRBV6-5; J: TRBJ1-1; CDR3: ASSYSHRNTEAF
V: TRBV28; J: TRBJ2-1; CDR3: ASSQGTSGSWSYNEQF
V: TRBV15; J: TRBJ2-1; CDR3: ATSRKTGTGVNEQF
V: TRBV13; J: TRBJ2-1; CDR3: ASSLGGLAGYNEQF
V: TRBV30; J: TRBJ1-1; CDR3: AWSPPEGRKAF
V: TRBV28; J: TRBJ2-7; CDR3: ASNSFRVSYEQY
V: TRBV29-1; J: TRBJ1-3; CDR3: SVGQADSGNTIY
V: TRBV25-1; J: TRBJ2-7; CDR3: ASSEWGRGHEQY
V: TRBV5-1; J: TRBJ2-2; CDR3: ASSLNRGKIGELF
V: TRBV5-1; J: TRBJ1-2; CDR3: ASSLALDRSWGYT
V: TRBV2; J: TRBJ2-1; CDR3: ASSGDRYNEQF
V: TRBV25-1; J: TRBJ2-2; CDR3: ASSPPSGSLSGELF
V: TRBV28; J: TRBJ1-5; CDR3: ASSLGQGGWQPQH
V: TRBV10-3; J: TRBJ1-2; CDR3: AISVSLFNGYT
V: TRBV24-1; J: TRBJ2-7; CDR3: ATSTDRAPEQY
V: TRBV20-1; J: TRBJ2-1; CDR3: SATLVHEQF
V: TRBV11-2; J: TRBJ1-2; CDR3: ASSLDLAGPRGYT
V: TRBV27; J: TRBJ2-1; CDR3: ASSSLYEQF
V: TRBV5-1; J: TRBJ2-1; CDR3: ASSLAKVGGSYNEQF
V: TRBV24-1; J: TRBJ1-2; CDR3: ATSDPPQNGYT
V: TRBV11-1; J: TRBJ2-2; CDR3: ASSLTSGNTGELF
V: TRBV28; J: TRBJ1-4; CDR3: ASSTGTGSEKLF
V: TRBV23-1; J: TRBJ2-2; CDR3: ASTLTRRGELF
V: TRBV5-1; J: TRBJ2-3; CDR3: ASSLRGLAGGRVQSTDTQY
V: TRBV3-1/TRBV3-2; J: TRBJ2-3; CDR3: ASSRLAGRTDTQY